A single sample is the source of the 5 T cell receptor beta chains below, sequenced in a study of control samples from healthy donors and cancer patients. TCRdb keeps only in-frame clones here, not all; method: immunoSEQ multiplex PCR. There are roughly 130,000 clones in the sample; 80% to 95% occur only once, and 8.5% to 10% lies in the top ten. The sequenced material came from blood. Every receptor here comes from a man aged 18 to 29 in good health.

This sequence joins TRBV5-1 and TRBJ1-1, with D possibly TRBD1 on 5 matching bases. This CDR3 is built from 15 residues. Germline values: CDR1 SGHRS, CDR2 YFSETQ. Trimming left V 0 bases short and J 1 base short, with 10 bases between. Written as DNA, the CDR3 is TGCGCCAGCAGCTTGGCCGGGCAGGGGAACACTGAAGCTTTCTTT. This encodes CASSLAGQGNTEAFF.

The chain joins TRBV5-5 to TRBJ2-7; TRBD1 or TRBD2 may be the D gene (5 bases each). The CDR3 sequence is 15 residues long. CDR1 is SGHKS, CDR2 YYEKEE, per germline (reference sequence). The V end lost 0 bases, the J end lost 3 bases, and 13 bases lay between the germline ends. As DNA, the CDR3 is TGTGCCAGCAGCTTGGGGGACCCCACGAGCTACGAGCAGTACTTC. Residues: CASSLGDPTSYEQYF.

The chain combines TRBV3-1 (or the pseudogene TRBV3-2) with TRBJ2-3; 7 positions agree with TRBD2. The CDR3 has 17 amino acids. The germline V gene encodes CDR1 LGHDT and CDR2 YNNKEL (reference sequence). The V gene end was trimmed by 0 bases and the J gene end by 1 base; junction bases not matched to a gene: 7. The CDR3 sequence is CASSQDLARGGTDTQYF. The CDR3 DNA reads as TGTGCCAGCAGCCAAGACCTGGCCCGGGGGGGCACAGATACGCAGTATTTT.

V is TRBV6-1 and J is TRBJ1-2; TRBD1 is a possible D gene (5 bases). The CDR3 runs 14 residues. V dropped 2 bases and J dropped 8 bases, with 15 bases sitting between them. Looked up from germline, CDR1 is MNHNS and CDR2 is SASEGT. Here the CDR3 DNA reads TGTGCCAGCAGTGAAAGGGCAGGGCAGGACGGCTACACCTTC. The encoded protein is CASSERAGQDGYTF.

V and J are TRBV7-9 and TRBJ1-1; D gene uncertain. Per germline, CDR1 SEHNR and CDR2 FQNEAQ (reference sequence). The CDR3 covers 14 residues. V was clipped by 3 bases and J by 4 bases, with 12 bases between them. The CDR3 DNA reads as TGTGCCAGCAGCTTCTCAATGAAGGGCACTGAAGCTTTCTTT. As protein: CASSFSMKGTEAFF.